Following are 18 T cell receptor beta chains from one sample sequenced in a study of T cell repertoires in cytomegalovirus infection. TCRdb passed the reads through MiXCR, listing each CDR3 protein once. The sample holds nearly 650,000 distinct CDR3 sequences, about 24% seen once. The material sequenced was CD8+ T cells from PBMCs. These receptors were taken from a human donor in good health (CMV status not recorded). Some clones in this sample may be carry-over from other donors' samples.

Ten or more counts support this clonotype. The genes are TRBV7-8 and TRBJ2-1; 10 nucleotides line up with TRBD1. Germline V gene data show CDR1 as SGHVS and CDR2 as FQNEAQ. The CDR3 spans 18 residues. The J segment lost 4 bases and the V segment lost 5 bases, leaving 14 bases of the junction unmatched. CDR3 bases: TGTGCCAGCAGCCCCCGGGGACAGGGGTTACAAATTTACAATGAGCAGTTCTTC. This sequence encodes CASSPRGQGLQIYNEQFF.

This clonotype was detected a few times. V and J are TRBV20-1 and TRBJ2-7; D is uncertain. V lost 0 bases and J lost 4, with 10 bases in between. Germline CDR1 and CDR2: DFQATT and SNEGSKA (reference sequence). The CDR3 has 13 residues. The CDR3, as DNA: TGCAGTGCTAGAGATACATCACGGTACGAGCAGTACTTC. It codes for CSARDTSRYEQYF.

The chain links TRBV2 to TRBJ2-1; a weak D match, TRBD2 (6 bases). The CDR3 covers 15 residues. V was pared by 5 bases and J by 0 bases, with 11 bases between. CDR1 and CDR2 (germline): SNHLY, FYNNEI. This CDR3 reads CASSFLASSYNEQFF. The CDR3 coding sequence is TGTGCCAGCAGTTTCCTAGCGAGCTCCTACAATGAGCAGTTCTTC.

Regarding this clonotype: This may be a read error, as it is one base from a much larger clone. The chain joins TRBV7-2 to TRBJ2-3; no clear D. The CDR3 contains 14 residues. CDR1 and CDR2 from the germline V gene are SGHTA and FQGNSA. CDR3: CANSFPEFGDTQYF. The CDR3 DNA reads as TGTGCCAACAGCTTTCCAGAGTTTGGGGATACGCAGTATTTT.

V and J are TRBV2 and TRBJ2-2; D call uncertain. The V end was cut by 7 bases, the J end by 6 bases, with 9 bases between. This CDR3 is 12 amino acids long. Germline assignment: CDR1 SNHLY and CDR2 FYNNEI. The CDR3 DNA reads as TGTGCCAGCATCATTAGTGCCGGGGAGCTGTTTTTT. Translated, it gives CASIISAGELFF.

This clonotype was seen repeatedly, ten times or more. The chain combines TRBV7-6 with TRBJ2-5; 8 positions agree with TRBD1. The CDR3 is 14 residues long. CDR1 is SGHVS, CDR2 FNYEAQ, per germline. V lost 4 bases and J lost 4; bases outside the gene matches: 5. The CDR3 region is CASSSTGGPETQYF. As DNA, the CDR3 is TGTGCCAGCAGCTCCACAGGGGGTCCAGAGACCCAGTACTTC.

This clonotype was detected only once. This rearrangement joins TRBV29-1 to TRBJ2-1; 8 bases are shared with TRBD2. CDR1 and CDR2 from the germline V gene are SQVTM and ANQGSEA. V shed 0 bases and J 3 bases; nucleotides not matched to a gene: 4. This CDR3 contains 15 residues. The DNA of the CDR3 is TGCAGCGTTGAAGAAGGACTAGCCTACTACAATGAGCAGTTCTTC. This translates into CSVEEGLAYYNEQFF.

V usage is TRBV6-2 or TRBV6-3 and J usage is TRBJ2-7; 9 bases match TRBD1. V trimming: 5 bases; J trimming: 1 base; junction bases outside the gene matches: 6. This CDR3 region has 15 residues. Looked up from germline, CDR1 is MNHEY and CDR2 is SVGEGT. The CDR3 bases are TGTGCCAGCAGTAACCCGGGACAGGGATCCTACGAGCAGTACGTC. This gives the protein CASSNPGQGSYEQYV.

This clonotype was seen a handful of times. The V gene is TRBV5-1, the J gene TRBJ2-6, with D unresolved. The ends were cut back, 0 bases at V and 0 bases at J, with 13 bases in the middle. The CDR3 is 18 amino acids. Germline lookup yields CDR1 SGHRS and CDR2 YFSETQ. CDR3 residues: CASSLGRRENSGANVLTF. CDR3 coding DNA: TGCGCCAGCAGCTTGGGTCGGCGAGAAAACTCTGGGGCCAACGTCCTGACTTTC. Based on the CDR3 plus reference TRBV5-1 and TRBJ2-6, the full variable domain is KAGVTQTPRYLIKTRGQQVTLSCSPISGHRSVSWYQQTPGQGLQFLFEYFSETQRNKGNFPGRFSGRQFSNSRSEMNVSTLELGDSALYLCASSLGRRENSGANVLTFGAGSRLTVL.

The V call is TRBV19, the J call TRBJ1-2; D unresolved. Trimming took off 8 bases at V and 6 bases at J, with 13 bases between the two ends. Germline-derived CDR1 and CDR2 are LNHDA and SQIVND (reference sequence). This CDR3 region has 12 residues. The CDR3 coding sequence is TGTGCCAGTCTCAATAGGCGGCATGGCTACACCTTC. Residues: CASLNRRHGYTF.

This clonotype was seen at least ten times. The gene calls are TRBV12-3 or TRBV12-4 and TRBJ2-1; 11 bases are a match to TRBD1. The CDR3 is 15 residues long. The J segment lost 2 bases and the V segment lost 6 bases, leaving 3 bases of the junction unmatched. CDR3 DNA: TGTGCCAGCAGCCCGGACAGGGGGCCCTACAATGAGCAGTTCTTC. Its translation: CASSPDRGPYNEQFF.

The genes are TRBV28 and TRBJ2-1; D not certain. CDR1 MDHEN and CDR2 SYDVKM come from the germline V gene. The length of the CDR3 is 11 residues. With 5 bases removed from V and 6 bases from J, the gap between germline ends came to 5 bases. CDR3 bases: TGTGCCAGCAGTAAAAGCAATGAGCAGTTCTTC. It translates to CASSKSNEQFF.

This clonotype was seen repeatedly, ten times or more. V usage is TRBV6-6 and J usage is TRBJ1-1; 9 nucleotides align to TRBD1. CDR1 is MNHNY, CDR2 SVGAGI, per germline (reference sequence). With 2 bases clipped from V and 4 bases from J, the junction kept 5 bases outside the gene matches. The CDR3 has 15 amino acids. The CDR3, as DNA: TGTGCCAGCAGTTACGGACAGGGGACGAGCACTGAAGCTTTCTTT. Its translation: CASSYGQGTSTEAFF.

The sample holds a few counts of this clonotype. This rearrangement joins TRBV6-2 or TRBV6-3 to TRBJ2-7, with a possible D match to TRBD2 (7 bases). This CDR3 contains 16 residues. Trimming pared 5 bases from V and 3 bases from J, leaving 20 bases between. CDR1 is MNHEY, CDR2 SVGEGT, per germline. CDR3 sequence: CASSGQRGNGVYEQYV. The CDR3 DNA follows: TGTGCCAGCAGTGGACAGCGGGGAAACGGGGTCTACGAGCAGTACGTC.

This clonotype occurred a few times. This chain links TRBV7-9 with TRBJ2-1, with 7 bases that match TRBD2. Germline V gives CDR1 SEHNR, CDR2 FQNEAQ (reference sequence). V gave up 5 bases and J gave up 8 bases; unmatched junction bases: 9. CDR3 length: 14 residues. The CDR3 sequence: CASSGPERGHEQFF. In DNA form, the CDR3 reads TGTGCCAGCAGCGGTCCCGAGCGGGGCCATGAGCAGTTCTTC.

The chain couples TRBV6-2 or TRBV6-3 to TRBJ2-5; D is possibly TRBD2 (6 bases). There are 14 residues in the CDR3. The germline gives CDR1 MNHEY, CDR2 SVGEGT. With 4 bases removed from V and 6 bases from J, the gap between germline ends came to 15 bases. This CDR3 is CASSWSFGGQTQYF. In nucleotides, the CDR3 is TGTGCCAGCAGTTGGAGTTTCGGGGGACAGACCCAGTACTTC.

The sample holds many counts of this clonotype. The J gene is TRBJ2-1, the V gene TRBV7-2; the D is unclear. Trimming removed 4 bases at V and 5 bases at J, with 9 bases between. Per the germline V gene, CDR1 is SGHTA and CDR2 is FQGNSA. This CDR3 contains 13 residues. The DNA of the CDR3 is TGTGCCAGCAGCTCCGTTAGCAACAATGAGCAGTTCTTC. The encoded protein is CASSSVSNNEQFF.

The rearrangement joins TRBV7-9 to TRBJ2-1; D gene unclear. The CDR3 runs to 15 residues. V lost 2 bases and J 5 bases, leaving 13 bases between the germline ends. Germline CDR1 reads SEHNR; CDR2 reads FQNEAQ (reference sequence). The CDR3 spells CASSLIRVTHNEQFF. CDR3 bases: TGTGCCAGCAGCTTAATCCGGGTGACCCACAATGAGCAGTTCTTC.